This is a list of T cell receptor beta chains from one sample in a study of tumor-infiltrating lymphocytes in primary liver carcinoma. TCRdb fed the multiplex PCR reads into MiXCR, producing one record per CDR3 protein. The sample contains roughly 49,000 distinct CDR3 sequences, less than 75% of which appear only once. The sample was liver tumor tissue from sampling region 5. The receptors here all came from a man aged 35 to 55 with primary liver carcinoma and hepatitis B virus infection. The CDR3 runs from the conserved cysteine through the conserved F or W. A D gene is named only where the DNA matches it firmly. For some rows the clone size is stated as once, few or many, or as a class when expanded; others skip it.

>few|TRBJ1-5|-|TRBV2
CASTPAYSNQPQHF
TGTGCCAGCACCCCTGCCTATAGCAATCAGCCCCAGCATTTT
>-|TRBJ2-2|TRBD2|TRBV6-2/TRBV6-3
CASSKLYGREIGKLFF
TGTGCCAGCAGTAAACTTTACGGGCGGGAGATCGGGAAGCTGTTTTTT
>-|TRBJ2-3|-|TRBV29-1
CSVPRVNGTTDTQYF
TGCAGTGTTCCTCGAGTTAACGGTACTACAGATACGCAGTATTTT
>-|TRBJ2-7|-|TRBV6-2/TRBV6-3
CTSSRDHTYEQYF
TGTACCAGTAGCCGAGACCACACCTACGAGCAGTACTTC
>-|TRBJ2-7|TRBD1|TRBV28
CASTSTGAPSSYGQYF
TGTGCCAGCACTTCCACAGGGGCCCCTTCGTCCTACGGGCAGTACTTC
>many|TRBJ1-1|-|TRBV24-1
CATSDSQGSEAFF
TGTGCCACCAGTGATTCCCAGGGCTCTGAAGCTTTCTTT
>-|TRBJ1-2|-|TRBV6-6
CANSPPTRGYTF
TGTGCCAACAGTCCTCCGACGCGTGGCTACACCTTC
>-|TRBJ2-3|-|TRBV11-2
CVSSLTTRERAGRDTQYF
TGTGTCAGCAGCTTAACTACTAGGGAGAGGGCGGGGCGAGATACGCAGTATTTT
>-|TRBJ1-6|-|TRBV11-2
CASGSLSGNSPLHF
TGTGCCAGCGGCTCGCTCTCCGGAAATTCACCCCTCCACTTT
>-|TRBJ1-2|-|TRBV6-5
CASNYSGYGYTF
TGTGCCAGCAATTACTCAGGCTATGGCTACACCTTT
>many|TRBJ2-5|-|TRBV5-1
CASSFGGTETQYF
TGCGCCAGCAGTTTCGGTGGAACAGAGACCCAGTACTTC
>-|TRBJ2-1|-|TRBV29-1
CSVLITYDEQFF
TGCAGCGTTTTGATTACATACGATGAGCAGTTCTTC
>-|TRBJ2-1|-|TRBV4-2
CTCNRQEGNEQFF
TGTACCTGCAACCGACAGGAGGGCAATGAGCAGTTCTTC
>-|TRBJ1-5|-|TRBV28
CASNPSGEIQPRHF
TGTGCCAGCAATCCGTCGGGAGAGATACAGCCCCGGCATTTT
>many|TRBJ2-1|TRBD2|TRBV10-2
CASTIAGGGLNEQFF
TGCGCCAGCACTATAGCGGGAGGAGGTCTCAATGAGCAGTTCTTC
>-|TRBJ2-7|TRBD1|TRBV6-5
CVRSRDRGPHEQYF
TGTGTCCGCAGCCGAGACAGGGGGCCGCACGAGCAGTACTTC
>many|TRBJ2-7|-|TRBV6-5
CASSPNPLGTEQYF
TGTGCCAGCTCGCCCAACCCCCTGGGGACCGAGCAGTACTTC
>-|TRBJ2-3|-|TRBV7-9
CASSLNRVPDMQYF
TGTGCCAGCAGCCTGAACAGGGTGCCAGATATGCAGTATTTT
>many|TRBJ2-7|TRBD1|TRBV28
CASSLYSPGTGRDEQYF
TGTGCCAGCAGTTTATACTCACCCGGGACAGGGCGCGACGAGCAGTACTTC
>many|TRBJ2-2|TRBD1|TRBV20-1
CSALRDRGVTGELFF
TGCAGTGCTCTCCGGGACAGGGGAGTCACCGGGGAGCTGTTTTTT
>-|TRBJ2-7|-|TRBV10-2
CASSAGQGGYEHYF
TGTGCCAGCAGTGCTGGGCAGGGGGGCTACGAGCACTACTTC
>-|TRBJ2-3|-|TRBV29-1
CSVLGTPPSTDTQYF
TGCAGCGTTCTCGGGACTCCTCCTAGCACAGATACGCAGTATTTT
>many|TRBJ2-3|-|TRBV30
CACRRPGDPGSTDTQYF
TGTGCCTGTCGGCGGCCGGGGGACCCCGGAAGCACAGATACGCAGTATTTT
>-|TRBJ2-3|-|TRBV7-7
CAGSLEEGDTQYF
TGTGCTGGCAGCCTGGAGGAGGGAGATACGCAGTATTTT
>many|TRBJ1-2|-|TRBV6-1
CASMFRPTSNYGYTF
TGTGCCAGCATGTTCAGACCTACCTCTAACTATGGCTACACCTTC
>many|TRBJ2-7|-|TRBV5-6
CASSLGPQGSEQYF
TGTGCCAGCAGCTTGGGTCCCCAGGGGAGCGAGCAGTACTTC
>-|TRBJ1-5|-|TRBV12-3/TRBV12-4
CTTQLGTAVHQSQHF
TGTACCACACAATTGGGGACGGCGGTGCATCAGTCCCAGCATTTT
>-|TRBJ2-3|TRBD2|TRBV6-1
CANSFDIREVRSTDMQYF
TGTGCCAACTCGTTTGACATCCGGGAGGTGCGCAGCACAGATATGCAGTATTTT
>-|TRBJ2-1|-|TRBV6-6
CVSNHTGDEQFF
TGTGTCAGCAATCACACGGGCGATGAGCAGTTCTTC
>once|TRBJ2-1|-|TRBV29-1
CRVEDHGRAQSF
TGCCGCGTTGAAGATCACGGCCGTGCGCAGTCCTTC
>-|TRBJ2-3|-|TRBV28
CVSSTTSTDTQYF
TGTGTCAGTAGTACAACTAGCACAGATACGCAGTATTTT
>many|TRBJ2-1|TRBD2|TRBV6-1
CASIALAGLHNEQFF
TGTGCCAGCATTGCACTAGCGGGCCTGCACAATGAGCAGTTCTTC
>once|TRBJ2-1|TRBD2|TRBV18
CASSPVRSGGMYNEQFF
TGTGCCAGCTCACCAGTGCGCTCGGGGGGGATGTACAATGAGCAGTTCTTC
>-|TRBJ1-2|-|TRBV10-3
CTISDRASNYDYTF
TGTACCATCAGTGACCGGGCATCCAACTATGACTACACCTTC
>-|TRBJ2-1|TRBD2|TRBV6-1
CASSDLVGGHDEQFF
TGTGCCAGCAGTGACCTAGTGGGAGGGCACGATGAGCAGTTCTTC
>-|TRBJ2-1|-|TRBV4-1
CASNQDRPGSSYNEQFF
TGCGCCAGCAACCAAGATAGGCCGGGTAGCTCCTATAATGAGCAGTTCTTC
>-|TRBJ2-1|TRBD2|TRBV11-2
CTSSRGTSGSSYDEQFF
TGTACCAGCAGCAGAGGGACAAGCGGGAGCTCCTACGATGAGCAGTTCTTC
>-|TRBJ2-5|-|TRBV12-3/TRBV12-4
CASSGRQRRQETRYF
TGTGCCAGCAGTGGGCGACAGAGGAGGCAAGAGACCCGGTACTTC
>many|TRBJ1-1|-|TRBV24-1
CATSAPSGTEAFF
TGTGCCACCAGTGCTCCGTCTGGGACTGAAGCTTTCTTT
>-|TRBJ2-1|TRBD2|TRBV4-1
CASSQAFLRETDKVQFF
TGCGCCAGCAGCCAAGCCTTTCTGCGGGAGACCGACAAGGTGCAGTTCTTC
>-|TRBJ1-4|-|TRBV30
CAWSLTTATNEKLFF
TGTGCCTGGAGCCTTACCACAGCAACTAATGAAAAACTGTTTTTT
>-|TRBJ1-1|-|TRBV29-1
CNVSSNTGAFF
TGCAATGTTTCTTCGAACACTGGAGCTTTCTTT
>-|TRBJ2-1|TRBD2|TRBV4-1
CASSQKLTSGNEQFF
TGCGCTAGCAGCCAAAAGTTAACTAGCGGGAATGAGCAGTTCTTC
>-|TRBJ2-1|TRBD2|TRBV25-1
CASSELDSGSNEQFF
TGTGCCAGCAGTGAATTGGATAGCGGGAGTAATGAGCAGTTCTTC
>few|TRBJ1-1|TRBD1|TRBV4-1
CASSQDRGGGGLMNTEAFF
TGCGCCAGCAGCCAAGATAGGGGGGGAGGGGGCCTCATGAACACTGAAGCTTTCTTT
>-|TRBJ2-5|-|TRBV6-5
CASSYPGVETQYF
TGTGCCAGCAGTTATCCGGGGGTGGAGACCCAATACTTC
>-|TRBJ2-6|-|TRBV6-5
CAIRAGNRFGANVLTF
TGTGCCATCAGGGCAGGGAACAGATTCGGGGCCAATGTCCTGACTTTC